This TCR beta chain originates from a study of blood T cell repertoires in COVID-19. TCRdb's table, derived via immunoSEQ multiplex PCR, lists solely in-frame clones and lacks some. The sample includes fewer than 15,000 clones, 80% to 95% seen only once; the top ten take roughly 31%. This CDR3 is built from 15 residues. Germline CDR1 is SNHLY and CDR2 is FYNNEI. J lost 5 bases, V lost 9 bases, and 9 bases had no gene match. The chain has TRBV2 and TRBJ2-2; TRBD2 agrees at 10 bases. This sequence was found in a woman aged 70-85 years with active COVID-19. The sample comprised peripheral blood. Here the CDR3 reads CARGGASGSTGELFF. The DNA of the CDR3 is TGTGCCAGAGGGGGAGCTAGCGGGAGTACCGGGGAGCTGTTTTTT.